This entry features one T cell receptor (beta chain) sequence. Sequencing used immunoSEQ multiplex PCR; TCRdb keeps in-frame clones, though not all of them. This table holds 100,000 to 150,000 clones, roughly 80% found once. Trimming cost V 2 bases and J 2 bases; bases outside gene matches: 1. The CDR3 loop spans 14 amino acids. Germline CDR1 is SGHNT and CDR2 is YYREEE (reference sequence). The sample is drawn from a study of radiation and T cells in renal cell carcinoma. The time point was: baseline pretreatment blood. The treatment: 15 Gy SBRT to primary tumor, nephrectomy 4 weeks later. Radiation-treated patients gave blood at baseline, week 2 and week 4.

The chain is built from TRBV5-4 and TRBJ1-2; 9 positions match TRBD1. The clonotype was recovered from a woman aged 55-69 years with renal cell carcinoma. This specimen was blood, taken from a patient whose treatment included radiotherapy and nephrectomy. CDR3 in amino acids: CASSLQGANYGYTF. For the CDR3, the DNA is TGTGCCAGCAGCTTACAGGGGGCCAACTATGGCTACACCTTC.